These 30 T cell receptor beta chains originate from one sample sequenced in a study of T cells in lung cancer brain metastases. Libraries were prepared by immunoSEQ multiplex PCR; TCRdb keeps only in-frame clonotypes and omits some of them. There are several thousand clones in the sample; 86% occur only once, and about 5.3% lies in the top ten. The sequenced sample consisted of tumor tissue from the primary lung tumor. The source is a man aged 45 to 65 with non-small cell lung cancer.

Here the CDR3 DNA reads TGTGCCAGCAGGGGACCACAGGGGCAGAAACTGTTTTTT. The encoded protein is CASRGPQGQKLFF. The chain couples TRBV7-9 to TRBJ1-4; 7 bases agree with TRBD1. There are 13 residues in the CDR3. Unmatched junction bases numbered 9, after V lost 6 bases and J lost 11 bases. CDR1 SEHNR and CDR2 FQNEAQ come from the germline V gene (reference sequence). The entire variable domain, with the rest obtained from reference TRBV7-9 and TRBJ1-4, is as follows: DTGVSQNPRHKITKRGQNVTFRCDPISEHNRLYWYRQTLGQGPEFLTYFQNEAQLEKSRLLSDRFSAERPKGSFSTLEIQRTEQGDSAMYLCASRGPQGQKLFFGSGTQLSVL.

This chain joins TRBV2 and TRBJ1-5; D remains unclear. V shed 4 bases and J shed 0 bases, with 4 bases lying between them. The germline CDR1 and CDR2 sequences are SNHLY and FYNNEI. The CDR3 extends over 13 amino acids. CDR3 amino acids: CASSVDSNQPQHF. The CDR3 DNA is TGTGCCAGCAGTGTTGATAGCAATCAGCCCCAGCATTTT. Drawing the rest from reference TRBV2 and TRBJ1-5, the complete variable domain is EPEVTQTPSHQVTQMGQEVILRCVPISNHLYFYWYRQILGQKVEFLVSFYNNEISEKSEIFDDQFSVERPDGSNFTLKIRSTKLEDSAMYFCASSVDSNQPQHFGDGTRLSIL.

The chain employs TRBV13 and TRBJ1-1; D remains unclear. V was pared by 2 bases and J by 2 bases, with 12 bases between. The CDR3 has 15 amino acids. Germline V CDR1 and CDR2: PRHDT, FYEKMQ (reference sequence). CDR3 DNA: TGTGCCAGCAGCTTATTCGCGGGCCCAAACACTGAAGCTTTCTTT. Amino acid sequence: CASSLFAGPNTEAFF.

J is TRBJ1-5 and V is TRBV11-3; D gene unclear. The germline gives CDR1 SGHNT, CDR2 YENEEA. V was cut by 2 bases and J by 6 bases, with 14 bases left in between. The CDR3 runs to 15 residues. The CDR3 spells CASSLRWLRGQPQHF. The CDR3 coding sequence is TGTGCCAGCAGCTTAAGATGGTTACGCGGTCAGCCCCAGCATTTT.

This sequence joins TRBV7-6 and TRBJ2-1; 9 bases are shared with TRBD1. CDR3 length equals 14 residues. Trimming took 5 bases from V and 7 from J; bases not matched to a gene: 6. Germline-derived CDR1 and CDR2 are SGHVS and FNYEAQ. The CDR3 bases are TGTGCCAGCAGCGGAGGGACAGGGAGAAATGAGCAGTTCTTC. Amino acids: CASSGGTGRNEQFF. Together with reference TRBV7-6 and TRBJ2-1, the CDR3 gives the full variable domain: GAGVSQSPRYKVTKRGQDVALRCDPISGHVSLYWYRQALGQGPEFLTYFNYEAQQDKSGLPNDRFSAERPEGSISTLTIQRTEQRDSAMYRCASSGGTGRNEQFFGPGTRLTVL.

This rearrangement joins TRBV5-6 to TRBJ2-5, with 7 bases lining up with TRBD1. The germline V gene encodes CDR1 SGHDT and CDR2 YYEEEE. This CDR3 spans 16 amino acids. The V gene end was trimmed by 1 base and the J gene end by 1 base; junction bases not matched to a gene: 7. CDR3 sequence: CASSLFRGLVQETQYF. The CDR3 region has the DNA TGTGCCAGCAGCTTGTTCAGGGGGTTGGTCCAAGAGACCCAGTACTTC.

This sequence joins TRBV11-2 and TRBJ2-3, with D unclear. With 3 bases removed from V and 5 bases from J, the gap between germline ends came to 12 bases. Per germline, CDR1 SGHAT and CDR2 FQNNGV. This CDR3 has 14 residues. The chain's CDR3 is CASSFQPLLDTQYF. CDR3 DNA: TGTGCCAGCAGCTTCCAGCCATTACTAGATACGCAGTATTTT.

The CDR3 spells CASSDEHTQYF. For the CDR3, the DNA is TGTGCCAGCAGTGACGAGCATACGCAGTATTTT. The chain recombines TRBV2 with TRBJ2-3, with D unclear. Germline values: CDR1 SNHLY, CDR2 FYNNEI. CDR3 length: 11 amino acids. V gave up 3 bases and J gave up 7 bases, with 5 bases separating them.

The chain couples TRBV11-2 to TRBJ2-1, with 9 nucleotides matching TRBD1. After removal of 4 bases from V and 9 bases from J, the junction contained 13 bases not matched to a gene. The CDR3 runs 16 residues. Per the germline V gene, CDR1 is SGHAT and CDR2 is FQNNGV. This CDR3 is CASSSRPLQGAGEQFF. DNA for the CDR3: TGTGCCAGCAGCTCCCGACCCCTACAGGGGGCGGGTGAGCAGTTCTTC.

The rearrangement joins TRBV19 to TRBJ1-6; D unclear. Germline V gene sequence: CDR1 LNHDA, CDR2 SQIVND (reference sequence). The V and J ends lost 7 bases and 6 bases respectively, with 7 bases between them. The length of the CDR3 is 12 residues. CDR3 protein: CASTEGNSPLHF. The DNA for the CDR3 is TGTGCCAGTACCGAGGGTAATTCACCCCTCCACTTT.

The chain carries TRBV5-1 and TRBJ2-7; D could derive from TRBD1 or TRBD2 (6 bases each). Looked up from germline, CDR1 is SGHRS and CDR2 is YFSETQ. This CDR3 region has 12 residues. The V end was cut by 7 bases, the J end by 3 bases, with 11 bases between. The CDR3 bases are TGCGCCAGCGGGGGGCAGGGCTACGAGCAGTACTTC. Amino acid sequence: CASGGQGYEQYF.

The rearrangement joins TRBV15 to TRBJ1-2; 7 nucleotides match TRBD1. The V segment lost 0 bases and the J segment 1 base; nucleotides outside the gene matches: 8. Germline CDR1 is LNHNV and CDR2 is YYDKDF (reference sequence). This CDR3 is built from 17 residues. DNA of the CDR3: TGTGCCACCAGCAGAGATCGAACAGGGGTCCTTAACTATGGCTACACCTTC. It encodes CATSRDRTGVLNYGYTF.

The chain recombines TRBV7-9 with TRBJ1-3; D is perhaps TRBD1 (5 bases). CDR1 is SEHNR, CDR2 FQNEAQ, per germline (reference sequence). This CDR3 region has 14 residues. The V and J ends lost 5 bases and 2 bases respectively, with 10 bases between them. The CDR3 here is CASSLQGAGNTIYF. As DNA, the CDR3 is TGTGCCAGCAGCCTCCAGGGAGCTGGAAACACCATATATTTT.

The chain couples TRBV7-9 to TRBJ1-2; weak D call: TRBD1 (5 bases). The CDR3 extends over 12 amino acids. Germline-derived CDR1 and CDR2 are SEHNR and FQNEAQ (reference sequence). V was pared by 7 bases and J by 5 bases, with 11 bases between. CDR3 region: CASTGGGYGYTF. The CDR3 DNA sequence: TGTGCCAGCACCGGGGGGGGGTATGGCTACACCTTC.

The chain joins TRBV2 to TRBJ2-5; weak D call: TRBD2 (6 bases). The germline CDR1 and CDR2 sequences are SNHLY and FYNNEI. Trimming left V 6 bases short and J 5 bases short, with 7 bases between. This CDR3 has 11 residues. This chain's CDR3 is CASREGETQYF. The CDR3 nucleotides read TGTGCCAGCAGGGAGGGGGAGACCCAGTACTTC. Combining the CDR3 with reference TRBV2 and TRBJ2-5 gives the whole variable domain EPEVTQTPSHQVTQMGQEVILRCVPISNHLYFYWYRQILGQKVEFLVSFYNNEISEKSEIFDDQFSVERPDGSNFTLKIRSTKLEDSAMYFCASREGETQYFGPGTRLLVL.

The genes are TRBV30 and TRBJ1-5; D is possibly TRBD1 (5 bases). The germline V gene has CDR1 GTSNPN and CDR2 SVGIG (reference sequence). Trimming removed 3 bases at V and 2 bases at J, with 11 bases between. The CDR3 covers 14 residues. The CDR3 sequence is CAWSSLTGNQPQHF. The CDR3 nucleotides are TGTGCCTGGAGCAGTTTGACAGGCAATCAGCCCCAGCATTTT.

This clone came up once. The rearrangement joins TRBV6-4 to TRBJ1-2; D may be TRBD1 (6 bases). The CDR3 contains 13 residues. The ends were cut back, 6 bases at V and 7 bases at J, with 15 bases in the middle. Looked up from germline, CDR1 is MRHNA and CDR2 is SNTAGT. CDR3 loop: CASSPGQSSGYTF. In DNA form, the CDR3 reads TGTGCCAGCAGCCCGGGACAAAGCTCTGGCTACACCTTC.

The genes are TRBV6-5 and TRBJ2-2, with a tentative D call TRBD2 (6 bases). The germline V gene has CDR1 MNHEY and CDR2 SVGAGI. V dropped 7 bases and J dropped 1 base, with 13 bases sitting between them. This CDR3 comprises 15 residues. The CDR3 DNA is TGTGCCAGCATTGGGCGGGGACTGAACACCGGGGAGCTGTTTTTT. Protein sequence: CASIGRGLNTGELFF.

The V gene is TRBV4-1, the J gene TRBJ2-2; TRBD2 is a possible D gene (6 bases). Germline CDR1 is MGHRA and CDR2 is YSYEKL. V dropped 0 bases and J dropped 8 bases, with 13 bases sitting between them. The CDR3 is made up of 15 amino acids. The CDR3 loop reads CASSQETRVIGELFF. CDR3 coding DNA: TGCGCCAGCAGCCAAGAGACTAGGGTGATAGGGGAGCTGTTTTTT.

The chain is built from TRBV2 and TRBJ1-3; the D gene is possibly TRBD1 (6 bases). Trimming took off 5 bases at V and 8 bases at J, with 19 bases between the two ends. Germline CDR1 reads SNHLY; CDR2 reads FYNNEI. The CDR3 runs to 15 residues. The CDR3 protein is CASSRDRPGLDTIYF. The DNA of the CDR3 is TGTGCCAGCAGTAGAGACAGGCCCGGCTTAGACACCATATATTTT.

The rearrangement links TRBV6-1 to TRBJ1-5, with D hard to call. Looked up from germline, CDR1 is MNHNS and CDR2 is SASEGT. This CDR3 contains 15 residues. The V gene lost 6 bases and the J gene lost 0 bases, with 12 bases spanning the gap. Here the CDR3 DNA reads TGTGCCAGCAGCAGGACCGGGAATAGCAATCAGCCCCAGCATTTT. Amino acid sequence: CASSRTGNSNQPQHF.

This clone was counted once. The chain has TRBV5-4 and TRBJ2-1, with D maybe TRBD2 (6 bases). Germline CDR1 and CDR2: SGHNT and YYREEE (reference sequence). The CDR3 is 15 amino acids. V gave up 0 bases and J gave up 5 bases, with 12 bases separating them. DNA for the CDR3: TGTGCCAGCAGCTTGGATTTTGGGGGGAACAATGAGCAGTTCTTC. Translating it yields CASSLDFGGNNEQFF.

The chain recombines TRBV11-2 with TRBJ2-7; TRBD1 agrees at 7 bases. Looked up from germline, CDR1 is SGHAT and CDR2 is FQNNGV. V gave up 5 bases and J gave up 2 bases; unmatched junction bases: 6. CDR3 length: 14 residues. The DNA for the CDR3 is TGTGCCAGCAGCCCGCGGACAGGCCCCTACGAGCAGTACTTC. Translation: CASSPRTGPYEQYF. Full variable domain (missing parts from reference TRBV11-2 and TRBJ2-7): EAGVAQSPRYKIIEKRQSVAFWCNPISGHATLYWYQQILGQGPKLLIQFQNNGVVDDSQLPKDRFSAERLKGVDSTLKIQPAKLEDSAVYLCASSPRTGPYEQYFGPGTRLTVT.

V gene TRBV12-5 combines with J gene TRBJ2-2; a weak D match, TRBD2 (6 bases). There are 15 residues in the CDR3. Trimming removed 3 bases at V and 1 base at J, with 9 bases between. The germline V gene has CDR1 LGHNT and CDR2 FRNRAP. The CDR3 bases are TGTGCTAGTGGTTTAGGGCGGGGGAACACCGGGGAGCTGTTTTTT. Its translation is CASGLGRGNTGELFF.

This chain joins TRBV2 and TRBJ1-1; TRBD1 matches at 9 bases. The CDR3 length is 15 residues. Unmatched junction bases numbered 15, after V lost 9 bases and J lost 7 bases. Germline V gives CDR1 SNHLY, CDR2 FYNNEI. CDR3 DNA sequence: TGTGCCAGGGAAAGAGGACAGGGGAGGTTGGGTGAAGCTTTCTTT. Its protein is CARERGQGRLGEAFF.

V usage is TRBV18 and J usage is TRBJ2-2, with D tentatively TRBD1 (5 bases). Trimming removed 8 bases from V and 0 bases from J, with 19 bases in between. The CDR3 contains 17 residues. Germline V gene data show CDR1 as KGHSH and CDR2 as LQKENI. CDR3 protein: CASRALLGATNTGELFF. In DNA form, the CDR3 reads TGTGCCAGCCGAGCCCTCCTAGGGGCTACGAACACCGGGGAGCTGTTTTTT.

The chain links TRBV4-2 to TRBJ1-3; TRBD1 matches at 7 bases. Trimming at V came to 6 bases and at J to 4 bases, leaving 9 bases not matched to a gene. This CDR3 comprises 15 residues. Germline V gene data show CDR1 as LGHNA and CDR2 as YNFKEQ. The CDR3 DNA reads as TGTGCCAGCAGTCCGGGACAGAGCGTCGGAAACACCATATATTTT. This gives the protein CASSPGQSVGNTIYF.

This rearrangement joins TRBV7-9 to TRBJ2-1; no definite D call. The V gene's germline CDR1 is SEHNR and CDR2 FQNEAQ (reference sequence). The CDR3 sequence is 15 residues long. V lost 7 bases and J lost 7, with 20 bases in between. CDR3 in DNA: TGTGCCAGCAATTATCTGACACTCGCCCAAAATGAGCAGTTCTTC. This encodes CASNYLTLAQNEQFF.

The chain employs TRBV30 and TRBJ1-5, with 7 positions matching TRBD1. Germline V gives CDR1 GTSNPN, CDR2 SVGIG (reference sequence). This CDR3 spans 16 amino acids. V shed 2 bases and J 7 bases; nucleotides not matched to a gene: 14. CDR3 sequence: CAWSRYGGGRQQPQHF. DNA for the CDR3: TGTGCCTGGAGTCGGTATGGAGGGGGCCGACAGCAGCCCCAGCATTTT.

V and J are TRBV5-1 and TRBJ2-2; a weak D match, TRBD1 (5 bases). The CDR3 has 14 amino acids. The germline V and J ends were trimmed by 0 bases and 8 bases, with 11 bases remaining between them. Per germline, CDR1 SGHRS and CDR2 YFSETQ. The CDR3 is CASSLAGNVGELFF. CDR3 nucleotide sequence: TGCGCCAGCAGCTTGGCAGGGAACGTGGGGGAGCTGTTTTTT.